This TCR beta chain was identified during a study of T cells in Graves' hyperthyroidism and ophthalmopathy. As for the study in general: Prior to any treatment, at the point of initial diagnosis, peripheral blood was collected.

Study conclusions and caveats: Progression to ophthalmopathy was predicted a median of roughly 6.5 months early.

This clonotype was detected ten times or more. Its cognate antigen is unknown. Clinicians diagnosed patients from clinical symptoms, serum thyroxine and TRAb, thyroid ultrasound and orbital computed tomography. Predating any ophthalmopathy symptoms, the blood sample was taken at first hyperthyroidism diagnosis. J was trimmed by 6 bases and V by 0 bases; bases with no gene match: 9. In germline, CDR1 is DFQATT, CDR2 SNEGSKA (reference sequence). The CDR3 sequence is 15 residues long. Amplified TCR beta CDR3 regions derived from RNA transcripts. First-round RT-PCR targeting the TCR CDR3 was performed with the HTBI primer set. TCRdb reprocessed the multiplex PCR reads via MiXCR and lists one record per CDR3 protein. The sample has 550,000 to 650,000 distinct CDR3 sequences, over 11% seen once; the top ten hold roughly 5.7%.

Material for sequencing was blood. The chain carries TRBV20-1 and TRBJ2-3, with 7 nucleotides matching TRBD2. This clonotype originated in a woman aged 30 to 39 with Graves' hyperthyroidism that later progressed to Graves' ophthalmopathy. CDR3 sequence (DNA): TGCAGTGCTAGAGATCTGGCGGGAGTTCCCGATACGCAGTATTTT. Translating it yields CSARDLAGVPDTQYF.